Listed below are T cell receptor beta chains from one sample, sequenced in a study of shared clonotypes between healthy human individuals. Assay: immunoSEQ multiplex PCR; the TCRdb copy retains only in-frame clones and omits some. The table has over 2 million clones, 92% seen once. The sample was naive CD4+ T cells from PBMCs. The receptors derive from a young man in good health. Some clones in this sample may be carry-over from other donors' samples. Each CDR3 is given with its conserved first and last residue. The order of the fields is J gene, clone size, V gene, CDR3 protein. Size is omitted from some rows. Given values are once, few, many or a class for expanded clones.

J gene: TRBJ2-5; clone size: NA; V gene: TRBV12-5; CDR3 protein: CASAAPSETQYF
J gene: TRBJ2-3; clone size: NA; V gene: TRBV6-5; CDR3 protein: CASSYSPGDSTDTQYF
J gene: TRBJ2-7; clone size: NA; V gene: TRBV10-1; CDR3 protein: CASSFTIPPQYF
J gene: TRBJ2-3; clone size: NA; V gene: TRBV4-1; CDR3 protein: CASSQVLAGTDTQYF
J gene: TRBJ2-1; clone size: NA; V gene: TRBV27; CDR3 protein: CASRGTGLLHEQFF
J gene: TRBJ2-5; clone size: NA; V gene: TRBV16; CDR3 protein: CASSQSAGRWETQYF
J gene: TRBJ1-4; clone size: NA; V gene: TRBV7-2; CDR3 protein: CASSFGPGKDEKLFF
J gene: TRBJ2-5; clone size: NA; V gene: TRBV5-8; CDR3 protein: CASSLRGYQETQYF
J gene: TRBJ1-3; clone size: NA; V gene: TRBV2; CDR3 protein: CASSVGGGGNTIYF
J gene: TRBJ2-2; clone size: few; V gene: TRBV7-6; CDR3 protein: CASSLVGGTNTGELFF
J gene: TRBJ1-3; clone size: few; V gene: TRBV7-2; CDR3 protein: CASSLMRTTSGNTIYF
J gene: TRBJ1-5; clone size: NA; V gene: TRBV19; CDR3 protein: CASSPVSNQPQHF
J gene: TRBJ2-3; clone size: NA; V gene: TRBV7-3; CDR3 protein: CASSLRAGTDTQYF
J gene: TRBJ1-4; clone size: NA; V gene: TRBV13; CDR3 protein: CASSLIGDSKAGEKLFF
J gene: TRBJ2-7; clone size: NA; V gene: TRBV11-2; CDR3 protein: CASRRLAGTYEQYF
J gene: TRBJ2-3; clone size: NA; V gene: TRBV28; CDR3 protein: CASSLQSSGRGIDTQYF
J gene: TRBJ2-3; clone size: NA; V gene: TRBV5-1; CDR3 protein: CASSLDPGQGGDTQYF
J gene: TRBJ1-2; clone size: NA; V gene: TRBV7-8; CDR3 protein: CASSFMGTINYGYTF
J gene: TRBJ2-2; clone size: NA; V gene: TRBV7-2; CDR3 protein: CASSLQWGVDTGELFF
J gene: TRBJ1-1; clone size: NA; V gene: TRBV10-1; CDR3 protein: CASSEILGAGNTEAFF
J gene: TRBJ2-7; clone size: NA; V gene: TRBV18; CDR3 protein: CASSPGQGTTYEQYF
J gene: TRBJ2-5; clone size: NA; V gene: TRBV7-3; CDR3 protein: CASSLNQGGETQYF
J gene: TRBJ1-5; clone size: NA; V gene: TRBV6-8; CDR3 protein: CASRPGTGGMVAGQPQHF
J gene: TRBJ2-1; clone size: NA; V gene: TRBV5-1; CDR3 protein: CASSTGTNNEQFF
J gene: TRBJ2-1; clone size: NA; V gene: TRBV4-1; CDR3 protein: CASSQVTSINDEQFF
J gene: TRBJ1-3; clone size: once; V gene: TRBV7-8; CDR3 protein: CASSLAGGNTIYF
J gene: TRBJ2-1; clone size: NA; V gene: TRBV9; CDR3 protein: CASNIAGGRSYNEQFF
J gene: TRBJ2-7; clone size: NA; V gene: TRBV29-1; CDR3 protein: CSVEGGPSSYEQYF
J gene: TRBJ2-2; clone size: NA; V gene: TRBV6-5; CDR3 protein: CASRTAGGGTGELFF
J gene: TRBJ1-2; clone size: once; V gene: TRBV28; CDR3 protein: CASSRPFQGNYGYTF
J gene: TRBJ1-2; clone size: NA; V gene: TRBV4-1; CDR3 protein: CASSQPRAGSNYGYTF
J gene: TRBJ2-1; clone size: NA; V gene: TRBV18; CDR3 protein: CASSPPGGTGYNEQFF
J gene: TRBJ1-1; clone size: NA; V gene: TRBV2; CDR3 protein: CASSDPLGTEAFF
J gene: TRBJ1-5; clone size: NA; V gene: TRBV5-1; CDR3 protein: CASSLTGRLGPQHF
J gene: TRBJ2-2; clone size: NA; V gene: TRBV5-4; CDR3 protein: CASSLGTQGELFF
J gene: TRBJ2-5; clone size: NA; V gene: TRBV5-1; CDR3 protein: CASSTTGTSGRGETQYF
J gene: TRBJ1-2; clone size: NA; V gene: TRBV5-1; CDR3 protein: CASSLAGDNYGYTF
J gene: TRBJ1-2; clone size: NA; V gene: TRBV15; CDR3 protein: CATSRVPANYGYTF
J gene: TRBJ2-7; clone size: NA; V gene: TRBV11-2; CDR3 protein: CASRRSRSYEQYF
J gene: TRBJ1-1; clone size: few; V gene: TRBV29-1; CDR3 protein: CSVSRLGTTEAFF